Below are 14 T cell receptor beta chains sequenced from a single sample in a study of blood T cell repertoires in COVID-19. The repertoire was sequenced with immunoSEQ multiplex PCR; TCRdb's copy has only in-frame clones and lacks some. Here the sample spans about 240,000 clones, more than 70% being singletons. The sample taken for sequencing was peripheral blood. The receptors stem from a man older than 75 with acute or convalescent COVID-19.

CDR3 nucleotides: TGCAGCGTGCGGACAGGGGCGAACAAAAACATTCAGTACTTC. It specifies CSVRTGANKNIQYF. V is TRBV29-1 and J is TRBJ2-4; 9 bases line up with TRBD1. The length of the CDR3 is 14 residues. J gave up 3 bases and V 6 bases, and 6 bases lay outside the gene matches. Germline V gene sequence: CDR1 SQVTM, CDR2 ANQGSEA. The complete variable domain, with remaining parts taken from reference TRBV29-1 and TRBJ2-4, reads SAVISQKPSRDICQRGTSLTIQCQVDSQVTMMFWYRQQPGQSLTLIATANQGSEATYESGFVIDKFPISRPNLTFSTLTVSNMSPEDSSIYLCSVRTGANKNIQYFGAGTRLSVL.

V and J are TRBV28 and TRBJ2-2; 7 bases align to TRBD1. Germline V CDR1 and CDR2: MDHEN, SYDVKM. J lost 4 bases, V lost 5 bases, and 7 bases had no gene match. The CDR3 runs to 15 residues. CDR3 region: CASSPTGIGTGELFF. The CDR3, as DNA: TGTGCCAGCAGTCCGACAGGGATAGGCACCGGGGAGCTGTTTTTT. The whole variable domain, filled in from reference TRBV28 and TRBJ2-2, reads DVKVTQSSRYLVKRTGEKVFLECVQDMDHENMFWYRQDPGLGLRLIYFSYDVKMKEKGDIPEGYSVSREKKERFSLILESASTNQTSMYLCASSPTGIGTGELFFGEGSRLTVL.

The chain carries TRBV5-1 and TRBJ1-3; TRBD1 aligns across 9 bases. Looked up from germline, CDR1 is SGHRS and CDR2 is YFSETQ. The CDR3 has 14 residues. V lost 4 bases and J lost 7; bases outside the gene matches: 6. The CDR3 DNA follows: TGCGCCAGCAGCCGGACAGGGGATGGGAACACCATATATTTT. This sequence encodes CASSRTGDGNTIYF.

V gene TRBV19 combines with J gene TRBJ1-5; D ambiguous. The CDR3 runs 13 residues. Germline-derived CDR1 and CDR2 are LNHDA and SQIVND (reference sequence). V was clipped by 6 bases and J by 1 base, with 7 bases between them. The CDR3 loop reads CASSKASNQPQHF. CDR3 DNA sequence: TGTGCCAGTAGCAAAGCCAGCAATCAGCCCCAGCATTTT.

The chain employs TRBV2 and TRBJ2-2; 8 nucleotides match TRBD1. CDR3 length: 14 residues. Germline values: CDR1 SNHLY, CDR2 FYNNEI. The V gene end was trimmed by 5 bases and the J gene end by 7 bases; junction bases not matched to a gene: 6. The CDR3, as DNA: TGTGCCAGCAGTCAGGACAGGGCCGTCGGGGAGCTGTTTTTT. Amino acid sequence: CASSQDRAVGELFF.

The gene calls are TRBV18 and TRBJ1-4, with 8 bases aligning to TRBD1. This CDR3 comprises 16 residues. Germline lookup yields CDR1 KGHSH and CDR2 LQKENI. Trimming at V came to 3 bases and at J to 0 bases, leaving 3 bases not matched to a gene. The chain's CDR3 is CASSPRQGSTNEKLFF. The CDR3 nucleotides read TGTGCCAGCTCACCCCGACAGGGGTCAACTAATGAAAAACTGTTTTTT.

The chain has TRBV24-1 and TRBJ1-5; weak D call: TRBD1 (5 bases). Germline CDR1 and CDR2: KGHDR and SFDVKD. The CDR3 covers 17 residues. Trimming stripped 7 bases from V and 0 bases from J, with 18 bases between. The CDR3 DNA sequence: TGTGCCACCAGGGGAGCGCGGGGCAGGAATAGCAATCAGCCCCAGCATTTT. The encoded protein is CATRGARGRNSNQPQHF.

With respect to this clone: Sequence at one end of the junction differs from germline and may be a read error. The rearrangement links TRBV5-5 to TRBJ1-5; a weak D match, TRBD1 (6 bases). This CDR3 has 14 amino acids. Per the germline V gene, CDR1 is SGHKS and CDR2 is YYEKEE (reference sequence). The CDR3 region has the DNA TGTGCCAGCAGCCCTCGACAGGCCAATCGGCCCCAGCATTTT. It is translated as CASSPRQANRPQHF.

This rearrangement joins TRBV11-2 to TRBJ1-6; D is possibly TRBD1 (5 bases). CDR1 and CDR2 (germline): SGHAT, FQNNGV. Trimming removed 6 bases from V and 7 bases from J, with 19 bases in between. The CDR3 has 16 amino acids. Written as DNA, the CDR3 is TGTGCCAGCAGAAACCAGGCGGGGCTGCGGAATTCACCCCTCCACTTT. Translation: CASRNQAGLRNSPLHF. The whole variable domain, remainder taken from reference TRBV11-2 and TRBJ1-6, is EAGVAQSPRYKIIEKRQSVAFWCNPISGHATLYWYQQILGQGPKLLIQFQNNGVVDDSQLPKDRFSAERLKGVDSTLKIQPAKLEDSAVYLCASRNQAGLRNSPLHFGNGTRLTVT.

This chain joins TRBV28 and TRBJ2-7; 8 bases map to TRBD1. The germline V gene has CDR1 MDHEN and CDR2 SYDVKM. V lost 4 bases, J lost 2 bases, and 7 bases stayed unmatched. The CDR3 spans 15 residues. The CDR3 spells CASSSGQGMTYEQYF. In nucleotides, the CDR3 is TGTGCCAGCAGTTCAGGACAGGGAATGACCTACGAGCAGTACTTC.

The chain links TRBV9 to TRBJ2-5; 8 bases map to TRBD2. V dropped 0 bases and J dropped 2; count of bases not matched to a gene: 6. Germline V gene lookup returns CDR1 SGDLS and CDR2 YYNGEE. The CDR3 has 16 amino acids. Written as DNA, the CDR3 is TGTGCCAGCAGCGTAGGTCGGGCTAGCGGGCAAGAGACCCAGTACTTC. As protein: CASSVGRASGQETQYF.

The chain recombines TRBV5-8 with TRBJ1-1; 8 nucleotides line up with TRBD1. With V trimmed by 4 bases and J by 0 bases, 8 bases remained unmatched. The CDR3 consists of 16 residues. Germline assignment: CDR1 SGHTS and CDR2 YDEGEE. CDR3 bases: TGTGCCAGCAGCCCTCGGACAGGGTCAATGAACACTGAAGCTTTCTTT. Translation gives CASSPRTGSMNTEAFF.

The count of this clone is one. The rearrangement joins TRBV2 to TRBJ1-1; D is ambiguous. The CDR3 length is 13 residues. V dropped 4 bases and J dropped 0 bases, with 6 bases sitting between them. Germline V lookup: CDR1 SNHLY, CDR2 FYNNEI. The CDR3 region is CASSVKLNTEAFF. In DNA, the CDR3 is TGTGCCAGCAGTGTGAAGCTGAACACTGAAGCTTTCTTT.

This chain links TRBV28 with TRBJ1-2; D not resolved. Trimming took off 10 bases at V and 9 bases at J, with 18 bases between the two ends. Germline V CDR1 and CDR2: MDHEN, SYDVKM. This CDR3 spans 12 amino acids. CDR3 region: CATSVAGTSYTF. The CDR3 DNA reads TGTGCCACCTCCGTGGCGGGTACTAGCTACACCTTC.